The next 7 T cell receptor beta chains were all read from a single sample in a study of cytomegalovirus exposure and HLA in healthy donors (TCRdb year 2017). The library relied on the immunoSEQ multiplex PCR assay. A mixture of 60 forward primers for TCR Vbeta segments and 13 reverse primers for TCR Jbeta segments was used in the multiplex PCR. Held by TCRdb, this immuneACCESS table contains in-frame sequences only and omits some clones. Under half of the omission traces to an unresolved V gene where checked; the cause of the rest is unknown. The table for this sample lists about 90,000 clones; roughly 84% of them were counted only once. The ten largest clonotypes hold under 2.5% of the sample. The specimen sequenced was PBMCs. All receptors come from a young man in good health and CMV-seronegative.

This chain links TRBV5-1 with TRBJ2-5, with 10 bases identical to TRBD1. Per the germline V gene, CDR1 is SGHRS and CDR2 is YFSETQ. The CDR3 loop spans 15 amino acids. With 4 bases clipped from V and 2 bases from J, the junction kept 5 bases outside the gene matches. The CDR3 region is CASSMGQGIQETQYF. The DNA for the CDR3 is TGCGCCAGCAGCATGGGACAGGGGATTCAAGAGACCCAGTACTTC. Full variable domain (rest looked up from reference TRBV5-1 and TRBJ2-5): KAGVTQTPRYLIKTRGQQVTLSCSPISGHRSVSWYQQTPGQGLQFLFEYFSETQRNKGNFPGRFSGRQFSNSRSEMNVSTLELGDSALYLCASSMGQGIQETQYFGPGTRLLVL.

This chain connects TRBV5-5 to TRBJ1-2; D may be TRBD1 (5 bases). Germline-derived CDR1 and CDR2 are SGHKS and YYEKEE (reference sequence). The CDR3 extends over 15 amino acids. V lost 4 bases to trimming and J lost 0 bases, with 13 bases between them. The CDR3 DNA is TGTGCCAGCAGCCGGAGGGGTTCCTCTAACTATGGCTACACCTTC. This sequence encodes CASSRRGSSNYGYTF.

The chain recombines TRBV29-1 with TRBJ1-1; perhaps TRBD1 as D (6 bases). V lost 8 bases, J lost 1 base, and 11 bases lay in between. CDR1 and CDR2 from the germline V gene are SQVTM and ANQGSEA. CDR3 length: 12 amino acids. The CDR3 nucleotides are TGCAGCACGGGACACACGAACACTGAAGCTTTCTTT. The encoded protein is CSTGHTNTEAFF.

The chain employs TRBV27 and TRBJ2-5, with D perhaps TRBD2 (5 bases). Trimming removed 1 base at V and 2 bases at J, with 11 bases between. This CDR3 has 15 amino acids. Germline CDR1 reads MNHEY; CDR2 reads SMNVEV (reference sequence). The CDR3: CASSLYFGEQETQYF. In DNA form, the CDR3 reads TGTGCCAGCAGTTTATACTTCGGGGAACAAGAGACCCAGTACTTC.

This clone was picked up a small number of times. The chain is built from TRBV2 and TRBJ1-5, with 8 bases matching TRBD1. Germline V lookup: CDR1 SNHLY, CDR2 FYNNEI. With V trimmed by 5 bases and J by 7 bases, 7 bases remained unmatched. The CDR3 is 14 residues long. Here the CDR3 reads CASSRQGRGQPQHF. The DNA of the CDR3 is TGTGCCAGCAGTCGACAGGGGCGAGGCCAGCCCCAGCATTTT.

The rearrangement links TRBV10-1 to TRBJ2-3; 10 bases fit TRBD2. V dropped 7 bases and J dropped 4; count of bases not matched to a gene: 11. The germline gives CDR1 WNHNN, CDR2 SYGVQD (reference sequence). There are 16 residues in the CDR3. CDR3 sequence reads: CASTLSSGSRADTQYF. CDR3 DNA: TGCGCCAGCACGCTGTCTAGCGGGAGTCGGGCAGATACGCAGTATTTT.

The V and J genes are TRBV25-1 and TRBJ2-1; the D gene is possibly TRBD1 (5 bases). V was trimmed by 2 bases and J by 6 bases, leaving 5 bases between them. Germline CDR1 MGHDK, CDR2 SYGVNS. This CDR3 has 12 residues. CDR3 sequence: CASSERGNEQFF. The CDR3 DNA follows: TGTGCCAGCAGTGAAAGGGGCAATGAGCAGTTCTTC.